One sample yielded the 19 T cell receptor beta chains listed below, sequenced in a study of blood T cell repertoires in COVID-19. Method: immunoSEQ multiplex PCR; TCRdb's copy keeps in-frame clones and lacks some. The sample yields approximately 440,000 clones, about 90% seen once. Input material: PBMCs or T cells enriched from blood (not recorded which). The source of these receptors is a man aged 18 to 29 who had recovered from COVID-19.

The chain couples TRBV5-1 to TRBJ1-3; D may be TRBD1 (6 bases). Germline CDR1 is SGHRS and CDR2 is YFSETQ. CDR3 size: 15 residues. V was clipped by 4 bases and J by 0 bases, with 11 bases between them. The CDR3 DNA is TGCGCCAGCAGCGCCGGACAGACCTCTGGAAACACCATATATTTT. Amino acids: CASSAGQTSGNTIYF.

The V call is TRBV4-1, the J call TRBJ1-2; D is ambiguous. The CDR3 sequence is 12 residues long. V shed 6 bases and J shed 8 bases, with 13 bases lying between them. Germline assignment: CDR1 MGHRA and CDR2 YSYEKL. As DNA, the CDR3 is TGCGCCAGCAGTGAGGGAGGAGCGGGCTACACCTTC. Protein sequence: CASSEGGAGYTF.

The chain has TRBV5-8 and TRBJ2-2; 11 bases fit TRBD1. This CDR3 region has 14 residues. With 7 bases clipped from V and 7 bases from J, the junction kept 6 bases outside the gene matches. CDR1 and CDR2 from the germline V gene are SGHTS and YDEGEE. The CDR3 loop reads CASLGQGAVGELFF. DNA for the CDR3: TGTGCCAGCCTCGGACAGGGGGCCGTCGGGGAGCTGTTTTTT.

V gene TRBV6-2 or TRBV6-3 combines with J gene TRBJ1-4; D unresolved. V was cut by 5 bases and J by 8 bases, with 9 bases left in between. This CDR3 has 12 residues. Germline lookup yields CDR1 MNHEY and CDR2 SVGEGT. The CDR3 sequence: CASSLISEKLFF. The CDR3 DNA sequence: TGTGCCAGCAGTCTAATTAGCGAAAAACTGTTTTTT.

CDR3 DNA sequence: TGTGCCACCAGCAGAGATAAAGGTTCCGGGAAAAGGTTCACTGAAGCTTTCTTT. Its protein is CATSRDKGSGKRFTEAFF. This chain connects TRBV15 to TRBJ1-1; D remains ambiguous. With 0 bases removed from V and 4 bases from J, the gap between germline ends came to 21 bases. This CDR3 comprises 18 residues. Germline CDR1 and CDR2: LNHNV and YYDKDF (reference sequence).

The genes are TRBV3-1 (or the pseudogene TRBV3-2) and TRBJ1-2; D perhaps matches TRBD1 (6 bases). CDR1 is LGHDT and CDR2 is YNNKEL in the germline V gene (reference sequence). Trimming left V 4 bases short and J 5 bases short, with 11 bases between. CDR3 length equals 13 residues. The CDR3 spells CASSLDRFYGYTF. The CDR3 DNA reads as TGTGCCAGCAGCCTAGACAGGTTTTATGGCTACACCTTC.

V is TRBV20-1 and J is TRBJ1-5, with 8 bases lining up with TRBD1. V was clipped by 3 bases and J by 4 bases; unmatched bases: 5. Germline V lookup: CDR1 DFQATT, CDR2 SNEGSKA (reference sequence). The CDR3 extends over 14 amino acids. CDR3 amino acids: CSASTGQGNQPQHF. CDR3 sequence (DNA): TGCAGTGCTAGTACAGGACAGGGAAATCAGCCCCAGCATTTT.

V and J are TRBV7-8 and TRBJ1-2; TRBD1 aligns across 8 bases. The J segment lost 5 bases and the V segment lost 4 bases, leaving 9 bases of the junction unmatched. Germline CDR1 reads SGHVS; CDR2 reads FQNEAQ. The CDR3 runs to 15 residues. CDR3 in amino acids: CASSSERTGIYGYTF. The CDR3 DNA reads as TGTGCCAGCAGCTCTGAGAGGACAGGGATTTATGGCTACACCTTC.

This chain connects TRBV21-1 to TRBJ1-6; whether TRBD1, the table's D call, matches the DNA was not checked. TRBV21-1 counts as a pseudogene. The CDR3 contains 13 residues. The CDR3 nucleotides are TGCGGTAAACAGGGGGCCTATAATTCACCCCTCCACTTT. As protein: CGKQGAYNSPLHF.

The chain uses TRBV19 and TRBJ2-5; 12 nucleotides line up with TRBD2. Germline lookup yields CDR1 LNHDA and CDR2 SQIVND (reference sequence). CDR3 size: 14 residues. Trimming at V came to 8 bases and at J to 3 bases, leaving 4 bases not matched to a gene. The CDR3 spells CASHPSGGEETQYF. For the CDR3, the DNA is TGTGCCAGTCACCCTAGCGGGGGGGAAGAGACCCAGTACTTC. Supplemented by reference TRBV19 and TRBJ2-5, the full variable domain reads DGGITQSPKYLFRKEGQNVTLSCEQNLNHDAMYWYRQDPGQGLRLIYYSQIVNDFQKGDIAEGYSVSREKKESFPLTVTSAQKNPTAFYLCASHPSGGEETQYFGPGTRLLVL.

This clone has only a few counts. The J gene is TRBJ1-2, the V gene TRBV9; D possibly corresponds to TRBD1 (6 bases). CDR3 length: 16 residues. Germline V gene data show CDR1 as SGDLS and CDR2 as YYNGEE. The germline V and J ends were trimmed by 0 bases and 4 bases, with 16 bases remaining between them. The DNA for the CDR3 is TGTGCCAGCAGCGTAGGGTACGGGGGGGCGGCCTATGGCTACACCTTC. It translates to CASSVGYGGAAYGYTF.

V usage is TRBV4-2 and J usage is TRBJ2-1, with 7 nucleotides matching TRBD2. The germline gives CDR1 LGHNA, CDR2 YNFKEQ. V shed 0 bases, J shed 4 bases, and the junction held 12 bases outside the gene matches. The CDR3 is made up of 18 amino acids. The CDR3 reads CASSQDVVASGGYNEQFF. The CDR3 DNA follows: TGTGCCAGCAGCCAAGATGTTGTAGCGTCGGGGGGTTACAATGAGCAGTTCTTC.

The V call is TRBV10-3, the J call TRBJ2-7; possibly TRBD1 for D (6 bases). The length of the CDR3 is 13 residues. The germline V gene encodes CDR1 ENHRY and CDR2 SYGVKD. The ends were cut back, 3 bases at V and 6 bases at J, with 12 bases in the middle. The CDR3 region is CAISDHRVGEQYF. The CDR3 region has the DNA TGTGCCATCAGTGATCACAGGGTCGGCGAGCAGTACTTC.

The chain combines TRBV18 with TRBJ1-6; D remains ambiguous. Germline assignment: CDR1 KGHSH and CDR2 LQKENI. The V gene lost 3 bases and the J gene lost 10 bases, with 10 bases spanning the gap. The CDR3 runs to 13 residues. The CDR3 reads CASSPGRSSPLHF. The DNA for the CDR3 is TGTGCCAGCTCACCTGGCCGGAGCTCACCCCTCCACTTT.

V gene TRBV19 combines with J gene TRBJ1-1, with 7 bases fitting TRBD1. Germline V gives CDR1 LNHDA, CDR2 SQIVND (reference sequence). The ends lost 6 bases at V and 2 bases at J; junction bases unmatched: 9. The CDR3 contains 15 residues. CDR3 region: CASRIQGPSNTEAFF. As DNA, the CDR3 is TGTGCCAGTAGGATACAGGGGCCTAGTAACACTGAAGCTTTCTTT.

The chain has TRBV5-1 and TRBJ2-3; D may be TRBD2 (6 bases). There are 15 residues in the CDR3. Trimming took off 3 bases at V and 0 bases at J, with 11 bases between the two ends. Germline loops: CDR1 SGHRS, CDR2 YFSETQ. DNA of the CDR3: TGCGCCAGCAGCTCCTCTAGCGCTAGCACAGATACGCAGTATTTT. As protein: CASSSSSASTDTQYF.

J is TRBJ1-1 and V is TRBV19; 8 bases align to TRBD1. This CDR3 has 12 amino acids. Per germline, CDR1 LNHDA and CDR2 SQIVND (reference sequence). The ends lost 3 bases at V and 10 bases at J; junction bases unmatched: 4. The chain's CDR3 is CASSIAGGGAFF. CDR3 in DNA: TGTGCCAGTAGTATCGCAGGGGGCGGAGCTTTCTTT.

The chain uses TRBV4-1 and TRBJ1-2; D not certain. The CDR3 sequence is 15 residues long. Germline V gene data show CDR1 as MGHRA and CDR2 as YSYEKL. The V end was cut by 4 bases, the J end by 4 bases, with 16 bases between. CDR3 sequence reads: CASSPGLAGLYGYTF. The DNA of the CDR3 is TGCGCCAGCAGCCCCGGTTTAGCAGGACTCTATGGCTACACCTTC.

The chain couples TRBV21-1 to TRBJ2-3; whether TRBD2, the table's D call, matches the DNA was not checked. TRBV21-1 is a listed pseudogene. This CDR3 is built from 16 residues. CDR3: CASSPRTSGRGDTQYF. The CDR3 DNA reads as TGTGCCAGCAGCCCCCGGACTAGCGGGAGGGGTGATACGCAGTATTTT.